The 31 T cell receptor beta chains in this list originate from one sample, sequenced in a study of T-cell reconstitution after alpha-beta-depleted transplantation in children. Preparing the TCRbeta library involved the use of unique molecular identifiers. TCRdb reanalysed the PCR reads using MiXCR and keeps one entry per CDR3 protein. This sample has roughly 200,000 distinct CDR3 sequences, with roughly 7.5% found just once. This sample comprised PBMCs from the stem cell graft donor, obtained from the stem cell graft. Receptors were obtained from a human donor who donated a stem cell graft to a child with Wiskott-Aldrich syndrome.

This clonotype came up many times. The CDR3 sequence: CASSLSRGGELFF. The CDR3 DNA sequence: TGTGCCAGCAGTTTAAGTAGGGGCGGGGAGCTGTTTTTT. The chain combines TRBV12-3 or TRBV12-4 with TRBJ2-2; D is possibly TRBD1 (5 bases). The CDR3 covers 13 residues. The V gene lost 2 bases and the J gene lost 7 bases, with 8 bases spanning the gap.

This clonotype was recorded many times. The chain couples TRBV6-6 to TRBJ2-5; D is perhaps TRBD2 (5 bases). Germline V lookup: CDR1 MNHNY, CDR2 SVGAGI (reference sequence). This CDR3 spans 13 amino acids. The V end was cut by 6 bases, the J end by 5 bases, with 13 bases between. CDR3 loop: CASSLQREETQYF. The CDR3 coding sequence is TGTGCCAGCAGCCTCCAAAGGGAGGAGACCCAGTACTTC.

This clonotype showed up many times. V usage is TRBV12-3 or TRBV12-4 and J usage is TRBJ2-5; 12 bases map to TRBD2. CDR3 length equals 17 residues. Losses at the gene ends were 3 bases for V and 4 bases for J; bases not matched to a gene: 9. CDR3 sequence (DNA): TGTGCCAGCAGTTTCGGCCTAGCGGGAGGGCGAGGAGAGACCCAGTACTTC. Its protein product is CASSFGLAGGRGETQYF.

This clonotype was recorded at least ten times. V and J are TRBV15 and TRBJ1-1; D unresolved. This CDR3 spans 15 amino acids. The V end lost 0 bases, the J end lost 8 bases, and 16 bases lay between the germline ends. The germline V gene encodes CDR1 LNHNV and CDR2 YYDKDF (reference sequence). CDR3 nucleotides: TGTGCCACCAGCAGAGATTGGGTCGGGCTGCGAGAAGCTTTCTTT. Amino acids: CATSRDWVGLREAFF.

V and J are TRBV24-1 and TRBJ2-2, with D possibly matching TRBD1 (5 bases). Trimming left V 1 base short and J 2 bases short, with 13 bases between. This CDR3 region has 17 residues. Germline loops: CDR1 KGHDR, CDR2 SFDVKD. The CDR3 DNA follows: TGTGCCACCAGTGATTTTCGGGCAGGGCGAAACACCGGGGAGCTGTTTTTT. It is translated as CATSDFRAGRNTGELFF.

This clonotype was found a few times. The chain couples TRBV12-3 or TRBV12-4 to TRBJ1-3; D gene uncertain. V was shortened by 10 bases and J by 2 bases, with 6 bases between the two germline ends. This CDR3 is 11 amino acids long. The CDR3 protein is CATKTGNTIYF. The CDR3 DNA is TGTGCCACCAAGACTGGAAACACCATATATTTT.

The V call is TRBV4-3, the J call TRBJ1-3; D is ambiguous. V shed 0 bases and J shed 4 bases, with 4 bases lying between them. The CDR3 loop spans 13 amino acids. Germline CDR1 LGHNA, CDR2 YSLEER. The CDR3 region is CASSQEGGNTIYF. The CDR3 nucleotides are TGCGCCAGCAGCCAAGAAGGGGGAAACACCATATATTTT.

In this sample, this clonotype turned up a few times. The chain has TRBV5-1 and TRBJ1-3; D may be TRBD1 (5 bases). The germline CDR1 and CDR2 sequences are SGHRS and YFSETQ. The CDR3 is made up of 14 amino acids. V lost 1 base and J lost 2, with 7 bases in between. DNA of the CDR3: TGCGCCAGCAGCTTGCCAGGGACTGGAAACACCATATATTTT. It encodes CASSLPGTGNTIYF.

This clonotype was observed many times. V gene TRBV27 combines with J gene TRBJ1-1; 7 positions match TRBD1. Germline trimming cut 1 base from V and 9 bases from J; bases unmatched to any gene: 8. The CDR3 extends over 14 amino acids. The V gene's germline CDR1 is MNHEY and CDR2 SMNVEV (reference sequence). CDR3 DNA: TGTGCCAGCAGTTTATACCGCACAGGGGACCAAGCTTTCTTT. Translated: CASSLYRTGDQAFF.

This clonotype has ten or more counts. The DNA of the CDR3 is TGTGCCAGCAGCGTTCTAGCGGGGACAGCCTCCTACGAGCAGTACTTC. Protein: CASSVLAGTASYEQYF. V is TRBV7-8 and J is TRBJ2-7; TRBD2 aligns across 9 bases. Germline lookup yields CDR1 SGHVS and CDR2 FQNEAQ. This CDR3 has 16 amino acids. Trimming cost V 5 bases and J 0 bases; bases outside gene matches: 8.

This clonotype was recorded many times. J is TRBJ1-2 and V is TRBV20-1; D remains unclear. The CDR3 spans 12 residues. The germline V gene encodes CDR1 DFQATT and CDR2 SNEGSKA (reference sequence). V dropped 0 bases and J dropped 5 bases, with 7 bases sitting between them. CDR3 loop: CSARDRHYGYTF. CDR3 in DNA: TGCAGTGCTAGAGACAGGCATTATGGCTACACCTTC.

This clonotype was observed many times. This chain links TRBV10-3 with TRBJ2-5; D is perhaps TRBD2 (6 bases). Deletions cut 4 bases from V and 5 bases from J, with 8 bases between. Germline CDR1 ENHRY, CDR2 SYGVKD. This CDR3 comprises 12 residues. The DNA of the CDR3 is TGTGCCATCAGTGGGGAGGCCGAGACCCAGTACTTC. Amino acids: CAISGEAETQYF.

This clonotype was recorded at least ten times. This chain joins TRBV7-2 and TRBJ2-5; 9 positions match TRBD2. The CDR3 sequence is 13 residues long. Per germline, CDR1 SGHTA and CDR2 FQGNSA. Trimming cost V 5 bases and J 6 bases; bases outside gene matches: 4. The CDR3 DNA is TGTGCCAGCAGCCCCCTAGCGGGACAGACCCAGTACTTC. It is translated as CASSPLAGQTQYF.

This chain joins TRBV7-2 and TRBJ2-2, with D perhaps TRBD1 (6 bases). Trimming left V 3 bases short and J 2 bases short, with 16 bases between. In germline, CDR1 is SGHTA, CDR2 FQGNSA. There are 17 residues in the CDR3. The CDR3 is CASSFPLGAANTGELFF. For the CDR3, the DNA is TGTGCCAGCAGCTTCCCGTTGGGGGCGGCAAACACCGGGGAGCTGTTTTTT.

This clonotype has a handful of counts. The gene calls are TRBV5-1 and TRBJ2-1, with TRBD2 matching 9 bases. V lost 5 bases to trimming and J lost 8 bases; unmatched junction nucleotides: 8. The CDR3 extends over 14 amino acids. The germline V gene encodes CDR1 SGHRS and CDR2 YFSETQ. This chain's CDR3 is CASRSSGGPDEQFF. CDR3 nucleotides: TGCGCCAGCAGATCGAGCGGGGGGCCGGATGAGCAGTTCTTC. The full variable domain, its missing parts supplied by reference TRBV5-1 and TRBJ2-1, is KAGVTQTPRYLIKTRGQQVTLSCSPISGHRSVSWYQQTPGQGLQFLFEYFSETQRNKGNFPGRFSGRQFSNSRSEMNVSTLELGDSALYLCASRSSGGPDEQFFGPGTRLTVL.

This clonotype was counted at least ten times. This chain connects TRBV6-5 to TRBJ2-7; 7 bases match TRBD1. CDR1 and CDR2 (germline): MNHEY, SVGAGI. J gave up 3 bases and V 6 bases, and 11 bases lay outside the gene matches. The CDR3 is 15 residues long. The DNA of the CDR3 is TGTGCCAGCAGAGTGAACTGGGACAGTAGCTACGAGCAGTACTTC. It specifies CASRVNWDSSYEQYF.

This clonotype was counted at least ten times. The rearrangement uses TRBV7-2 and TRBJ2-3; D is perhaps TRBD2 (6 bases). Germline assignment: CDR1 SGHTA and CDR2 FQGNSA. The CDR3 covers 15 residues. V lost 5 bases and J 4 bases, leaving 16 bases between the germline ends. The CDR3 loop reads CASSPTSPGADTQYF. As DNA, the CDR3 is TGTGCCAGCAGCCCTACTAGCCCAGGTGCAGATACGCAGTATTTT.

This clonotype was seen ten or more times. The chain links TRBV4-3 to TRBJ2-7, with D possibly matching TRBD2 (5 bases). CDR1 LGHNA and CDR2 YSLEER come from the germline V gene. V was shortened by 0 bases and J by 0 bases, with 21 bases between the two germline ends. The CDR3 length is 19 residues. The CDR3: CASSQDTPTFSGSSYEQYF. The CDR3 DNA reads as TGCGCCAGCAGCCAAGATACCCCGACGTTCAGCGGAAGCTCCTACGAGCAGTACTTC.

This clonotype was seen repeatedly, ten times or more. The CDR3: CASSLLDSGSGSPLHF. CDR3 sequence (DNA): TGTGCCAGCAGCTTACTGGATTCGGGGAGCGGTTCACCCCTCCACTTT. The chain couples TRBV7-8 to TRBJ1-6; unclear D gene. The germline V and J ends were trimmed by 2 bases and 9 bases, with 17 bases remaining between them. Looked up from germline, CDR1 is SGHVS and CDR2 is FQNEAQ. The CDR3 extends over 16 amino acids. Looking up the rest from reference TRBV7-8 and TRBJ1-6 gives the full variable domain: GAGVSQSPRYKVAKRGQDVALRCDPISGHVSLFWYQQALGQGPEFLTYFQNEAQLDKSGLPSDRFFAERPEGSVSTLKIQRTQQEDSAVYLCASSLLDSGSGSPLHFGNGTRLTVT.

This clonotype came up many times. The chain employs TRBV6-5 and TRBJ2-1, with 9 bases aligning to TRBD1. V dropped 6 bases and J dropped 2; count of bases not matched to a gene: 8. The CDR3 extends over 16 amino acids. The germline CDR1 and CDR2 sequences are MNHEY and SVGAGI. The CDR3 loop reads CASSPEGQGAYNEQFF. The DNA for the CDR3 is TGTGCCAGCAGCCCCGAGGGACAGGGAGCCTACAATGAGCAGTTCTTC.

This clonotype appeared a few times. This chain links TRBV12-3 or TRBV12-4 with TRBJ1-4; 8 bases agree with TRBD1. There are 14 residues in the CDR3. V gave up 3 bases and J gave up 7 bases; unmatched junction bases: 4. Here the CDR3 DNA reads TGTGCCAGCAGTTTTGCAGGGGGCACTGAAAAACTGTTTTTT. Translation: CASSFAGGTEKLFF.

Ten or more counts support this clonotype. The J gene is TRBJ1-2, the V gene TRBV15; possible D gene TRBD1, 5 bases. Per germline, CDR1 LNHNV and CDR2 YYDKDF (reference sequence). There are 14 residues in the CDR3. V was trimmed by 4 bases and J by 8 bases, leaving 17 bases between them. CDR3 coding DNA: TGTGCCACCAGCATACCAGGGCCCGCGAGCGGCTACACCTTC. It codes for CATSIPGPASGYTF.

The rearrangement links TRBV7-9 to TRBJ2-5; D not certain. There are 15 residues in the CDR3. Germline lookup yields CDR1 SEHNR and CDR2 FQNEAQ (reference sequence). V lost 1 base, J lost 2 bases, and 11 bases lay in between. For the CDR3, the DNA is TGTGCCAGCAGCTTAGACCCCTTGTTTCAAGAGACCCAGTACTTC. This gives the protein CASSLDPLFQETQYF.

This clonotype came up many times. V usage is TRBV29-1 and J usage is TRBJ2-3; possible D gene TRBD1, 6 bases. Trimming removed 6 bases at V and 0 bases at J, with 7 bases between. Per germline, CDR1 SQVTM and CDR2 ANQGSEA. The CDR3 sequence is 12 residues long. The CDR3 loop is CSVRGSTDTQYF. CDR3 nucleotide sequence: TGCAGCGTGAGGGGGAGCACAGATACGCAGTATTTT.

The table lists this clonotype with many counts. The genes are TRBV7-6 and TRBJ2-2; 9 nucleotides agree with TRBD2. CDR3 length: 16 residues. With V trimmed by 2 bases and J by 4 bases, 5 bases remained unmatched. Per the germline V gene, CDR1 is SGHVS and CDR2 is FNYEAQ. The CDR3, as DNA: TGTGCCAGCAGCTTACGTGCGGGGGGGCGCACCGGGGAGCTGTTTTTT. Translating gives CASSLRAGGRTGELFF.

This clonotype showed up many times. The CDR3 nucleotides are TGCAGTGCTAGTTCACTCCACACAGATACGCAGTATTTT. This gives the protein CSASSLHTDTQYF. The chain uses TRBV20-1 and TRBJ2-3, with D uncertain. Germline V gives CDR1 DFQATT, CDR2 SNEGSKA (reference sequence). The CDR3 covers 13 residues. V lost 3 bases and J lost 2, with 9 bases in between.

This clonotype was recorded many times. This chain connects TRBV20-1 to TRBJ1-2, with D possibly matching TRBD1 (5 bases). Germline V lookup: CDR1 DFQATT, CDR2 SNEGSKA (reference sequence). Trimming took 2 bases from V and 2 from J, leaving 6 bases between them. The CDR3 sequence is 12 residues long. The DNA of the CDR3 is TGCAGTGCTAGAAACAGGAACTATGGCTACACCTTC. Its protein is CSARNRNYGYTF.

J is TRBJ2-6 and V is TRBV12-3 or TRBV12-4, with D possibly TRBD2 on 5 matching bases. Trimming left V 0 bases short and J 2 bases short, with 11 bases between. The CDR3 totals 17 residues. The CDR3 loop reads CASSLARGFTGANVLTF. As DNA, the CDR3 is TGTGCCAGCAGTTTAGCGCGAGGGTTTACTGGGGCCAACGTCCTGACTTTC.

This clonotype was counted ten times or more. This chain links TRBV3-1 with TRBJ1-1, with D hard to call. This CDR3 is built from 14 residues. V was clipped by 1 base and J by 6 bases, with 12 bases between them. Looked up from germline, CDR1 is LGHDT and CDR2 is YNNKEL (reference sequence). CDR3 loop: CASSQGSIMAEAFF. DNA for the CDR3: TGTGCCAGCAGCCAAGGATCTATTATGGCTGAAGCTTTCTTT. The full variable domain, its missing parts supplied by reference TRBV3-1 and TRBJ1-1, is DTAVSQTPKYLVTQMGNDKSIKCEQNLGHDTMYWYKQDSKKFLKIMFSYNNKELIINETVPNRFSPKSPDKAHLNLHINSLELGDSAVYFCASSQGSIMAEAFFGQGTRLTVV.

This clonotype was detected many times. The chain uses TRBV7-2 and TRBJ2-3; 9 bases are shared with TRBD2. Losses at the gene ends were 5 bases for V and 0 bases for J; bases not matched to a gene: 9. Germline-derived CDR1 and CDR2 are SGHTA and FQGNSA. The CDR3 is made up of 17 amino acids. CDR3 sequence reads: CASSPGLAVTSTDTQYF. The CDR3 region has the DNA TGTGCCAGCAGCCCGGGACTAGCAGTTACTAGCACAGATACGCAGTATTTT.

Ten or more counts support this clonotype. The J gene is TRBJ2-7, the V gene TRBV5-1; 8 bases fit TRBD1. V lost 4 bases and J lost 1; bases outside the gene matches: 1. Germline V gene sequence: CDR1 SGHRS, CDR2 YFSETQ. The CDR3 length is 13 residues. The CDR3 sequence is CASSTGGSYEQYF. The DNA of the CDR3 is TGCGCCAGCAGCACAGGGGGATCCTACGAGCAGTACTTC.